This T cell receptor (beta chain) was documented in a study of Graves' ophthalmopathy and Graves' hyperthyroidism. Amplification of TCR beta CDR3 regions used RNA transcripts. HTBI-primed RT-PCR formed the first round, and a multiplex PCR formed the second. TCRdb analysed the multiplex PCR reads with MiXCR anew, one entry per CDR3 protein. The sample consists of roughly 480,000 distinct CDR3 sequences, approximately 15% of them appearing once. CDR1 is MNHNS, CDR2 SASEGT, per germline. The CDR3 runs 15 residues. This clonotype has a count of ten or more. Its ends do not fully match the called genes, so a read error is possible.

The chain joins TRBV6-1 to TRBJ2-2, with TRBD1 matching over 7 bases. The clonotype comes from a woman aged 30 to 39 with Graves' ophthalmopathy. Sequenced material: blood. CDR3 in DNA: TGTGCCAGCAGGGAACAGGGGTTGAACACCGAGGAGCTGTTTTTT. Amino acids: CASREQGLNTEELFF.